This T cell receptor beta chain was recovered during a study of blood T cell repertoires in COVID-19. A few counts support this clone. J lost 6 bases, V lost 4 bases, and 5 bases had no gene match. The germline CDR1 and CDR2 sequences are SGHRS and YFSETQ. The CDR3 spans 15 residues. TCRdb's copy holds only in-frame clones and misses some; the assay was immunoSEQ multiplex PCR. The sample shows about 480,000 clones, roughly nine tenths of them seen only once. Cohorts were assigned according to the clinical history that participants reported. Cohort 3 recovered donors had two negative PCRs, clearance, or symptom resolution.

The sequence came from a woman in her sixties or seventies who had recovered from COVID-19. Material for sequencing was PBMCs or T cells enriched from blood (not recorded which). The genes are TRBV5-1 and TRBJ1-6; TRBD1 agrees at 9 bases. DNA of the CDR3: TGCGCCAGCAGCCCGGAGGGACAGGGTAATTCACCCCTCCACTTT. Encoded protein: CASSPEGQGNSPLHF.